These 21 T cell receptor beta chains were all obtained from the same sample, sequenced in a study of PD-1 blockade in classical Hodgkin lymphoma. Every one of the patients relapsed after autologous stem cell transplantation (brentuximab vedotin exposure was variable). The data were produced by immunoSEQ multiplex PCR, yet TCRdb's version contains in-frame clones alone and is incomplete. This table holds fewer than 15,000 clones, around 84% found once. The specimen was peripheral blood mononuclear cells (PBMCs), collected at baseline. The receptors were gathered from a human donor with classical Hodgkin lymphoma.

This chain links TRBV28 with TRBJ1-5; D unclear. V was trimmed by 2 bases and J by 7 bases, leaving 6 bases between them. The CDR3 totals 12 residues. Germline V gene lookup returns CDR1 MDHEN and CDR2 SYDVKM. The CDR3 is CASSLGVQPQHF. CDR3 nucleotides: TGTGCCAGCAGTTTAGGGGTACAGCCCCAGCATTTT.

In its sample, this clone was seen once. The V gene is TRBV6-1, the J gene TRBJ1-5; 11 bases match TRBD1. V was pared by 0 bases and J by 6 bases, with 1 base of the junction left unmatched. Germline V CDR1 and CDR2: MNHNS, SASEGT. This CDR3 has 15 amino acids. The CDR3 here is CASSEAGTGGQPQHF. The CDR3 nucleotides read TGTGCCAGCAGTGAAGCGGGGACAGGGGGTCAGCCCCAGCATTTT.

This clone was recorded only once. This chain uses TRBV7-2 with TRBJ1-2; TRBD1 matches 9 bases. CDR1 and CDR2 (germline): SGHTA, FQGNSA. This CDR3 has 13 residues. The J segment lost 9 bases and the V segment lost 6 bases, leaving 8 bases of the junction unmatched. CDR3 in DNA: TGTGCCAGCAGTCTGAGGGACAGGGATAGCTACACCTTC. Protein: CASSLRDRDSYTF. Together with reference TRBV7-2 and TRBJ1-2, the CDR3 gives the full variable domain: GAGVSQSPSNKVTEKGKDVELRCDPISGHTALYWYRQSLGQGLEFLIYFQGNSAPDKSGLPSDRFSAERTGGSVSTLTIQRTQQEDSAVYLCASSLRDRDSYTFGSGTRLTVV.

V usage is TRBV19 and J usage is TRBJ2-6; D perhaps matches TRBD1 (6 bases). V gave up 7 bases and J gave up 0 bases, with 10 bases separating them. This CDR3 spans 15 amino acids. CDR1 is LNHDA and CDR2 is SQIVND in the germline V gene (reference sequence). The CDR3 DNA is TGTGCCAGTACGAGGACAGCCTCTGGGGCCAACGTCCTGACTTTC. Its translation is CASTRTASGANVLTF.

CDR3 sequence: CASSESWAWGTDTQYF. The CDR3 region has the DNA TGTGCCAGCAGTGAATCTTGGGCCTGGGGCACAGATACGCAGTATTTT. The chain recombines TRBV25-1 with TRBJ2-3; D ambiguous. Trimming cost V 1 base and J 1 base, with 12 bases left between them. CDR1 and CDR2 from the germline V gene are MGHDK and SYGVNS. This CDR3 is built from 16 residues.

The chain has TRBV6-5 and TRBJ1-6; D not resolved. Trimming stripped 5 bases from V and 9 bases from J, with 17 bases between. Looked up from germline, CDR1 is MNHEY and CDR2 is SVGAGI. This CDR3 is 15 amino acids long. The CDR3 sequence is CASSASWGNGSPLHF. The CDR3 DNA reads TGTGCCAGCAGTGCTTCCTGGGGTAACGGTTCACCCCTCCACTTT.

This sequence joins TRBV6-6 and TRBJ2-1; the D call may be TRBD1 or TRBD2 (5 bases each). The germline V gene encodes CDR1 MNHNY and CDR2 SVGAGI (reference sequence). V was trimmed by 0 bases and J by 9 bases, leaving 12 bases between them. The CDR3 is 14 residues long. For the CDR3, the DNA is TGTGCCAGCAGTTACTCTCGCGAGGGGTTTGAGCAGTTCTTC. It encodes CASSYSREGFEQFF.

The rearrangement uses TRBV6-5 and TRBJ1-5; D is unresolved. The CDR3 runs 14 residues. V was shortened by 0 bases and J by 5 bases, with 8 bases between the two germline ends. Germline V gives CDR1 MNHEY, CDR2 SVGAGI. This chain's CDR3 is CASSYSSQHQPQHF. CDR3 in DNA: TGTGCCAGCAGTTACTCGTCACAGCATCAGCCCCAGCATTTT.

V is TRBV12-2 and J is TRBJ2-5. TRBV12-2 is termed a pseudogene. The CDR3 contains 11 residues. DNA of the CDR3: TGTGCCAGTACAAACCGGGACGACAAGTACTTC. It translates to CASTNRDDKYF.

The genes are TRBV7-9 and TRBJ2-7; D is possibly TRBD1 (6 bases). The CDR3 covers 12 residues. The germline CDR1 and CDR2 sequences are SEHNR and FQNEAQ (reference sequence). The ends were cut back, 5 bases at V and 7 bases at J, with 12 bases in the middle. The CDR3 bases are TGTGCCAGCAGCGTTTGGGACACGGAGCAGTACTTC. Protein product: CASSVWDTEQYF.

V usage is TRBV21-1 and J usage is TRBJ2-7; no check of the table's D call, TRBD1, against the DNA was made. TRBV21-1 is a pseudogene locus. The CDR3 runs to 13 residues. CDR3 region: CASSKGQVYEQYF. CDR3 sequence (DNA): TGTGCCAGCAGCAAAGGACAGGTTTACGAGCAGTACTTC.

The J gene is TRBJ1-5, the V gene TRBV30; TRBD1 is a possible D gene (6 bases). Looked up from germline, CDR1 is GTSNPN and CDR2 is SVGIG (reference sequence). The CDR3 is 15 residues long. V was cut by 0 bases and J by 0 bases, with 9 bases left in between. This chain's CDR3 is CAWSVQGDSNQPQHF. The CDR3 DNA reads TGTGCCTGGAGTGTACAGGGAGATAGCAATCAGCCCCAGCATTTT.

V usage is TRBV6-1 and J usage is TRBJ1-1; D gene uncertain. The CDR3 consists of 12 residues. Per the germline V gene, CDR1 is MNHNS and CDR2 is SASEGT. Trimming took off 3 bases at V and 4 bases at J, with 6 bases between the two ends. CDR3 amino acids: CASSDGGTEAFF. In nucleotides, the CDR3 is TGTGCCAGCAGTGACGGTGGCACTGAAGCTTTCTTT.

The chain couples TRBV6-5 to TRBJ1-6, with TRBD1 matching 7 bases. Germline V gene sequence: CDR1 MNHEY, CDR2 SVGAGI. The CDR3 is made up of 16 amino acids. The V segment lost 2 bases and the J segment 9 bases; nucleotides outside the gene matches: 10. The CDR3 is CASSYEGAENFSPLHF. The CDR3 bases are TGTGCCAGCAGTTACGAGGGGGCCGAGAATTTTTCACCCCTCCACTTT.

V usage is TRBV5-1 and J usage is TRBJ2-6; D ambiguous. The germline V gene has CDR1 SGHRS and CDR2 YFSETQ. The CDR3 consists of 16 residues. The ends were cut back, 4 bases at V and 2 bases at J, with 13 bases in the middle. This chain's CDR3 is CASSLDGRPGANVLTF. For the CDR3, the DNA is TGCGCCAGCAGCCTGGATGGCAGGCCTGGGGCCAACGTCCTGACTTTC. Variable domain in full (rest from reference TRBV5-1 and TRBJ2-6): KAGVTQTPRYLIKTRGQQVTLSCSPISGHRSVSWYQQTPGQGLQFLFEYFSETQRNKGNFPGRFSGRQFSNSRSEMNVSTLELGDSALYLCASSLDGRPGANVLTFGAGSRLTVL.

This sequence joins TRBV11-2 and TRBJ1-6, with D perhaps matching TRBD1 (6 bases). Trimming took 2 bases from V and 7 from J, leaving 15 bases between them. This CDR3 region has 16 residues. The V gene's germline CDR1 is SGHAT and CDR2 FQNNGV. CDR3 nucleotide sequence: TGTGCCAGCAGCTTATTGAGGGGCAGGGGAAATTCACCCCTCCACTTT. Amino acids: CASSLLRGRGNSPLHF.

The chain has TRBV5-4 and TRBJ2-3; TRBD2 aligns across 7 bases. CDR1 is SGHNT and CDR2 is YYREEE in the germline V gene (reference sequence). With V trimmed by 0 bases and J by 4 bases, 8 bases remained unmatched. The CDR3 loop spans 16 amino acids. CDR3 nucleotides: TGTGCCAGCAGCTTGGCCCCGCGGGGGATCCCAGATACGCAGTATTTT. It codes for CASSLAPRGIPDTQYF.

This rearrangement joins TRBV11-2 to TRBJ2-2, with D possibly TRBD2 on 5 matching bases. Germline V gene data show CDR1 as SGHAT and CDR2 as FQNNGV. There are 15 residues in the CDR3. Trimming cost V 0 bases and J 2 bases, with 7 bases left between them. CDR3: CASSLELVNTGELFF. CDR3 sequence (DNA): TGTGCCAGCAGCTTAGAACTAGTAAACACCGGGGAGCTGTTTTTT.

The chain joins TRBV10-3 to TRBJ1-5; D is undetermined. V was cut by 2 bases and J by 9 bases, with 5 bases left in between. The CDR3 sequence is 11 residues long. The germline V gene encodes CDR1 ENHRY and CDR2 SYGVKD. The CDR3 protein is CAISEGGPQHF. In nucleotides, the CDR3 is TGTGCCATCAGTGAGGGCGGGCCCCAGCATTTT.

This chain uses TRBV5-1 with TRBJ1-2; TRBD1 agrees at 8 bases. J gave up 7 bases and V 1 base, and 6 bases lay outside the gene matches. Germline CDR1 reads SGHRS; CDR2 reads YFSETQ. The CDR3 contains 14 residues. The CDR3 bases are TGCGCCAGCAGCTTGAACCCAGGGGGCCCTGGCTACACCTTC. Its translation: CASSLNPGGPGYTF.

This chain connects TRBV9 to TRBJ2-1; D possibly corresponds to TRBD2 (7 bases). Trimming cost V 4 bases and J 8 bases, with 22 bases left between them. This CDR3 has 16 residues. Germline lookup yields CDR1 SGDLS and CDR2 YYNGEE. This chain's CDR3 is CASSSDLGGGGDEQFF. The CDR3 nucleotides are TGTGCCAGCAGCTCCGACCTGGGCGGAGGGGGGGATGAGCAGTTCTTC.